The 24 T cell receptor beta chains listed next were all sequenced from one sample in a study of T cell repertoires in cytomegalovirus infection. TCRdb re-called the reads through MiXCR, storing one row per CDR3 protein. Counted here are 200,000 or so distinct CDR3 sequences, 25% to 30% occurring once; the ten biggest clones make up 31%. The material sequenced was PBMCs. These receptors all come from a human donor in good health (CMV status not recorded). Some clones in this sample may be carry-over from other donors' samples.

This clonotype occurred a few times. The chain joins TRBV5-6 to TRBJ2-1; D tentatively reads TRBD1 or TRBD2 (6 bases each). The ends were cut back, 2 bases at V and 10 bases at J, with 19 bases in the middle. The germline V gene encodes CDR1 SGHDT and CDR2 YYEEEE. There are 15 residues in the CDR3. Written as DNA, the CDR3 is TGTGCCAGCAGCTTTCTCGGAAGGGGGGCTGAGGAGCAGTTCTTC. It is translated as CASSFLGRGAEEQFF.

The genes are TRBV5-1 and TRBJ1-1, with D maybe TRBD1 (6 bases). Germline V CDR1 and CDR2: SGHRS, YFSETQ. V was trimmed by 1 base and J by 0 bases, leaving 10 bases between them. This CDR3 spans 15 amino acids. The CDR3 is CASSLRRGMNTEAFF. In nucleotides, the CDR3 is TGCGCCAGCAGCTTGCGAAGGGGGATGAACACTGAAGCTTTCTTT.

This clonotype was observed a handful of times. The V call is TRBV19, the J call TRBJ1-1, with D unclear. Germline V lookup: CDR1 LNHDA, CDR2 SQIVND (reference sequence). The CDR3 length is 13 residues. V shed 4 bases and J shed 3 bases, with 9 bases lying between them. The CDR3 nucleotides read TGTGCCAGTAGTAATACAGAGGACACTGAAGCTTTCTTT. This gives the protein CASSNTEDTEAFF. Complete variable domain (other parts from reference TRBV19 and TRBJ1-1): DGGITQSPKYLFRKEGQNVTLSCEQNLNHDAMYWYRQDPGQGLRLIYYSQIVNDFQKGDIAEGYSVSREKKESFPLTVTSAQKNPTAFYLCASSNTEDTEAFFGQGTRLTVV.

In DNA form, the CDR3 reads TGTGCCACCAGCCGAAGCCGGACAGGGCTCACAGATACGCAGTATTTT. It codes for CATSRSRTGLTDTQYF. This rearrangement joins TRBV15 to TRBJ2-3; TRBD1 aligns across 8 bases. Germline CDR1 reads LNHNV; CDR2 reads YYDKDF (reference sequence). CDR3 length: 16 residues. V shed 5 bases, J shed 2 bases, and the junction held 9 bases outside the gene matches.

This clonotype has more than one count but fewer than ten. The CDR3 sequence is CSVRSEGFSYEQYF. The CDR3 region has the DNA TGCAGCGTCCGATCGGAGGGGTTTTCCTACGAGCAGTACTTC. The rearrangement uses TRBV29-1 and TRBJ2-7, with a tentative D call TRBD2 (6 bases). Trimming took off 6 bases at V and 1 base at J, with 16 bases between the two ends. Germline CDR1 reads SQVTM; CDR2 reads ANQGSEA. CDR3 length: 14 amino acids.

The rearrangement joins TRBV7-2 to TRBJ1-2; TRBD1 matches 7 bases. Germline CDR1 is SGHTA and CDR2 is FQGNSA. V lost 5 bases and J lost 2; bases outside the gene matches: 5. CDR3 size: 14 residues. CDR3 loop: CASSASGQNYGYTF. CDR3 nucleotides: TGTGCCAGCAGCGCCTCGGGACAGAACTATGGCTACACCTTC.

This chain joins TRBV5-4 and TRBJ1-2; 9 nucleotides agree with TRBD1. CDR1 is SGHNT, CDR2 YYREEE, per germline (reference sequence). The CDR3 is 15 residues long. Trimming at V came to 8 bases and at J to 5 bases, leaving 13 bases not matched to a gene. CDR3 DNA sequence: TGTGCCAGTAGACCTCGGACAGGGGATTCTTATGGCTACACCTTC. Translation gives CASRPRTGDSYGYTF.

A few counts support this clonotype. CDR3: CASTSAGSYNEQFF. Here the CDR3 DNA reads TGTGCCAGCACTAGCGCCGGCTCCTACAATGAGCAGTTCTTC. The J gene is TRBJ2-1, the V gene TRBV6-2 or TRBV6-3; perhaps TRBD2 as D (6 bases). Germline loops: CDR1 MNHEY, CDR2 SVGEGT. The CDR3 extends over 14 amino acids. V lost 7 bases, J lost 0 bases, and 10 bases lay in between.

The genes are TRBV20-1 and TRBJ1-2, with D possibly being TRBD1 (6 bases). This CDR3 region has 14 residues. CDR1 is DFQATT and CDR2 is SNEGSKA in the germline V gene (reference sequence). Trimming took 3 bases from V and 4 from J, leaving 15 bases between them. The CDR3 reads CSASLRGRGYGYTF. CDR3 in DNA: TGCAGTGCTAGTCTCCGGGGGCGCGGCTATGGCTACACCTTC.

V and J are TRBV5-1 and TRBJ2-3; 10 bases are shared with TRBD2. CDR1 and CDR2 (germline): SGHRS, YFSETQ. V shed 3 bases and J 0 bases; nucleotides not matched to a gene: 10. The CDR3 length is 18 residues. The CDR3 loop is CASSWTPSGGGSTDTQYF. CDR3 nucleotides: TGCGCCAGCAGCTGGACCCCTAGCGGGGGAGGGAGCACAGATACGCAGTATTTT.

The rearrangement joins TRBV20-1 to TRBJ1-2, with 11 bases matching TRBD1. V gave up 5 bases and J gave up 3 bases; unmatched junction bases: 5. The CDR3 has 14 amino acids. Germline CDR1 is DFQATT and CDR2 is SNEGSKA (reference sequence). Here the CDR3 DNA reads TGCAGTGCTTTGGACAGGGGGCTGGACTATGGCTACACCTTC. It is translated as CSALDRGLDYGYTF.

V usage is TRBV29-1 and J usage is TRBJ2-5; D gene uncertain. CDR3 length: 11 amino acids. V dropped 4 bases and J dropped 5 bases, with 8 bases sitting between them. Looked up from germline, CDR1 is SQVTM and CDR2 is ANQGSEA. CDR3 sequence: CSVGARETQYF. In nucleotides, the CDR3 is TGCAGCGTTGGGGCTCGCGAGACCCAGTACTTC.

The CDR3 DNA follows: TGTGCCAGCAGTACGCAGGGGGCAGATACGCAGTATTTT. Translation: CASSTQGADTQYF. The rearrangement joins TRBV2 to TRBJ2-3; 7 bases map to TRBD1. Germline V CDR1 and CDR2: SNHLY, FYNNEI. The ends lost 5 bases at V and 4 bases at J; junction bases unmatched: 3. The CDR3 spans 13 residues.

This clonotype was detected a few times. The chain is built from TRBV6-5 and TRBJ1-1; TRBD1 is a possible D gene (6 bases). Trimming cost V 6 bases and J 2 bases, with 10 bases left between them. The CDR3 has 13 residues. Germline V gene lookup returns CDR1 MNHEY and CDR2 SVGAGI. The CDR3 nucleotides read TGTGCCAGCAGACAGGGTAAAAACACTGAAGCTTTCTTT. This encodes CASRQGKNTEAFF.

The gene calls are TRBV29-1 and TRBJ2-7; 7 positions agree with TRBD1. Germline V gene lookup returns CDR1 SQVTM and CDR2 ANQGSEA. The CDR3 has 11 amino acids. V trimming: 7 bases; J trimming: 7 bases; junction bases outside the gene matches: 7. CDR3 region: CSARTGREQYF. DNA of the CDR3: TGCAGCGCCAGGACAGGTCGGGAGCAGTACTTC.

The rearrangement links TRBV5-6 to TRBJ2-7, with 7 bases lining up with TRBD1. Germline loops: CDR1 SGHDT, CDR2 YYEEEE. This CDR3 spans 15 amino acids. V was clipped by 0 bases and J by 6 bases; unmatched bases: 9. This chain's CDR3 is CASSLGDRQLGEQYF. The CDR3, as DNA: TGTGCCAGCAGCTTGGGGGACAGACAATTAGGCGAGCAGTACTTC.

This clonotype was observed a few times. The chain carries TRBV12-3 or TRBV12-4 and TRBJ2-2, with 7 bases fitting TRBD1. V lost 5 bases and J lost 7; bases outside the gene matches: 7. The CDR3 totals 14 residues. CDR3 sequence (DNA): TGTGCCAGCAGTCCCCGACAGGGTAGCGGGGAGCTGTTTTTT. Translation: CASSPRQGSGELFF.

This clonotype was seen a handful of times. V usage is TRBV7-2 and J usage is TRBJ1-5, with 7 bases aligning to TRBD1. V lost 5 bases, J lost 0 bases, and 7 bases stayed unmatched. The V gene's germline CDR1 is SGHTA and CDR2 FQGNSA. The CDR3 length is 16 residues. CDR3 protein: CASSRNRGDSNQPQHF. CDR3 bases: TGTGCCAGCAGCCGAAACAGGGGTGATAGCAATCAGCCCCAGCATTTT. Filled out from reference TRBV7-2 and TRBJ1-5, the complete variable domain reads GAGVSQSPSNKVTEKGKDVELRCDPISGHTALYWYRQSLGQGLEFLIYFQGNSAPDKSGLPSDRFSAERTGGSVSTLTIQRTQQEDSAVYLCASSRNRGDSNQPQHFGDGTRLSIL.

V and J are TRBV6-4 and TRBJ2-7, with 9 bases lining up with TRBD1. V gave up 4 bases and J gave up 0 bases; unmatched junction bases: 10. The CDR3 has 17 residues. Germline loops: CDR1 MRHNA, CDR2 SNTAGT. CDR3 amino acids: CASSGPIRDRVSYEQYF. Here the CDR3 DNA reads TGTGCCAGCAGTGGGCCGATCCGGGACAGGGTCTCCTACGAGCAGTACTTC.

The chain has TRBV12-3 or TRBV12-4 and TRBJ2-2; 8 bases map to TRBD1. CDR3 length: 14 amino acids. V shed 7 bases, J shed 7 bases, and the junction held 8 bases outside the gene matches. The CDR3 nucleotides are TGTGCCAGCACCCCGGACAGGGCTGACGGGGAGCTGTTTTTT. Its protein product is CASTPDRADGELFF.

In this sample, this clonotype turned up many times. The rearrangement uses TRBV6-6 and TRBJ1-5; 8 bases match TRBD1. The V and J ends lost 6 bases and 0 bases, in that order; junction bases with no gene match: 1. The CDR3 covers 14 residues. The germline CDR1 and CDR2 sequences are MNHNY and SVGAGI (reference sequence). The CDR3 bases are TGTGCCAGCAGGACAGGGGATAGCAATCAGCCCCAGCATTTT. This translates into CASRTGDSNQPQHF.

This clonotype was observed a handful of times. The chain joins TRBV7-2 to TRBJ1-3; weak D call: TRBD1 (6 bases). This CDR3 contains 14 residues. V dropped 5 bases and J dropped 0 bases, with 8 bases sitting between them. CDR1 is SGHTA, CDR2 FQGNSA, per germline. In DNA form, the CDR3 reads TGTGCCAGCAGCCCGGACAGCTCTGGAAACACCATATATTTT. It is translated as CASSPDSSGNTIYF. Together with reference TRBV7-2 and TRBJ1-3, the CDR3 gives the full variable domain: GAGVSQSPSNKVTEKGKDVELRCDPISGHTALYWYRQSLGQGLEFLIYFQGNSAPDKSGLPSDRFSAERTGGSVSTLTIQRTQQEDSAVYLCASSPDSSGNTIYFGEGSWLTVV.

The chain uses TRBV12-3 or TRBV12-4 and TRBJ1-1; D gene ambiguous. Deletions cut 3 bases from V and 3 bases from J, with 14 bases between. CDR3 length equals 15 residues. The CDR3 sequence is CASSFRINQDTEAFF. The CDR3 DNA follows: TGTGCCAGCAGTTTCCGGATCAACCAGGACACTGAAGCTTTCTTT.

V gene TRBV5-1 combines with J gene TRBJ2-1; 7 nucleotides match TRBD1. V lost 0 bases, J lost 13 bases, and 4 bases stayed unmatched. This CDR3 spans 12 amino acids. Germline lookup yields CDR1 SGHRS and CDR2 YFSETQ. DNA of the CDR3: TGCGCCAGCAGCTTGGTCCGGGACAGCCAGTTCTTC. Translating it yields CASSLVRDSQFF.